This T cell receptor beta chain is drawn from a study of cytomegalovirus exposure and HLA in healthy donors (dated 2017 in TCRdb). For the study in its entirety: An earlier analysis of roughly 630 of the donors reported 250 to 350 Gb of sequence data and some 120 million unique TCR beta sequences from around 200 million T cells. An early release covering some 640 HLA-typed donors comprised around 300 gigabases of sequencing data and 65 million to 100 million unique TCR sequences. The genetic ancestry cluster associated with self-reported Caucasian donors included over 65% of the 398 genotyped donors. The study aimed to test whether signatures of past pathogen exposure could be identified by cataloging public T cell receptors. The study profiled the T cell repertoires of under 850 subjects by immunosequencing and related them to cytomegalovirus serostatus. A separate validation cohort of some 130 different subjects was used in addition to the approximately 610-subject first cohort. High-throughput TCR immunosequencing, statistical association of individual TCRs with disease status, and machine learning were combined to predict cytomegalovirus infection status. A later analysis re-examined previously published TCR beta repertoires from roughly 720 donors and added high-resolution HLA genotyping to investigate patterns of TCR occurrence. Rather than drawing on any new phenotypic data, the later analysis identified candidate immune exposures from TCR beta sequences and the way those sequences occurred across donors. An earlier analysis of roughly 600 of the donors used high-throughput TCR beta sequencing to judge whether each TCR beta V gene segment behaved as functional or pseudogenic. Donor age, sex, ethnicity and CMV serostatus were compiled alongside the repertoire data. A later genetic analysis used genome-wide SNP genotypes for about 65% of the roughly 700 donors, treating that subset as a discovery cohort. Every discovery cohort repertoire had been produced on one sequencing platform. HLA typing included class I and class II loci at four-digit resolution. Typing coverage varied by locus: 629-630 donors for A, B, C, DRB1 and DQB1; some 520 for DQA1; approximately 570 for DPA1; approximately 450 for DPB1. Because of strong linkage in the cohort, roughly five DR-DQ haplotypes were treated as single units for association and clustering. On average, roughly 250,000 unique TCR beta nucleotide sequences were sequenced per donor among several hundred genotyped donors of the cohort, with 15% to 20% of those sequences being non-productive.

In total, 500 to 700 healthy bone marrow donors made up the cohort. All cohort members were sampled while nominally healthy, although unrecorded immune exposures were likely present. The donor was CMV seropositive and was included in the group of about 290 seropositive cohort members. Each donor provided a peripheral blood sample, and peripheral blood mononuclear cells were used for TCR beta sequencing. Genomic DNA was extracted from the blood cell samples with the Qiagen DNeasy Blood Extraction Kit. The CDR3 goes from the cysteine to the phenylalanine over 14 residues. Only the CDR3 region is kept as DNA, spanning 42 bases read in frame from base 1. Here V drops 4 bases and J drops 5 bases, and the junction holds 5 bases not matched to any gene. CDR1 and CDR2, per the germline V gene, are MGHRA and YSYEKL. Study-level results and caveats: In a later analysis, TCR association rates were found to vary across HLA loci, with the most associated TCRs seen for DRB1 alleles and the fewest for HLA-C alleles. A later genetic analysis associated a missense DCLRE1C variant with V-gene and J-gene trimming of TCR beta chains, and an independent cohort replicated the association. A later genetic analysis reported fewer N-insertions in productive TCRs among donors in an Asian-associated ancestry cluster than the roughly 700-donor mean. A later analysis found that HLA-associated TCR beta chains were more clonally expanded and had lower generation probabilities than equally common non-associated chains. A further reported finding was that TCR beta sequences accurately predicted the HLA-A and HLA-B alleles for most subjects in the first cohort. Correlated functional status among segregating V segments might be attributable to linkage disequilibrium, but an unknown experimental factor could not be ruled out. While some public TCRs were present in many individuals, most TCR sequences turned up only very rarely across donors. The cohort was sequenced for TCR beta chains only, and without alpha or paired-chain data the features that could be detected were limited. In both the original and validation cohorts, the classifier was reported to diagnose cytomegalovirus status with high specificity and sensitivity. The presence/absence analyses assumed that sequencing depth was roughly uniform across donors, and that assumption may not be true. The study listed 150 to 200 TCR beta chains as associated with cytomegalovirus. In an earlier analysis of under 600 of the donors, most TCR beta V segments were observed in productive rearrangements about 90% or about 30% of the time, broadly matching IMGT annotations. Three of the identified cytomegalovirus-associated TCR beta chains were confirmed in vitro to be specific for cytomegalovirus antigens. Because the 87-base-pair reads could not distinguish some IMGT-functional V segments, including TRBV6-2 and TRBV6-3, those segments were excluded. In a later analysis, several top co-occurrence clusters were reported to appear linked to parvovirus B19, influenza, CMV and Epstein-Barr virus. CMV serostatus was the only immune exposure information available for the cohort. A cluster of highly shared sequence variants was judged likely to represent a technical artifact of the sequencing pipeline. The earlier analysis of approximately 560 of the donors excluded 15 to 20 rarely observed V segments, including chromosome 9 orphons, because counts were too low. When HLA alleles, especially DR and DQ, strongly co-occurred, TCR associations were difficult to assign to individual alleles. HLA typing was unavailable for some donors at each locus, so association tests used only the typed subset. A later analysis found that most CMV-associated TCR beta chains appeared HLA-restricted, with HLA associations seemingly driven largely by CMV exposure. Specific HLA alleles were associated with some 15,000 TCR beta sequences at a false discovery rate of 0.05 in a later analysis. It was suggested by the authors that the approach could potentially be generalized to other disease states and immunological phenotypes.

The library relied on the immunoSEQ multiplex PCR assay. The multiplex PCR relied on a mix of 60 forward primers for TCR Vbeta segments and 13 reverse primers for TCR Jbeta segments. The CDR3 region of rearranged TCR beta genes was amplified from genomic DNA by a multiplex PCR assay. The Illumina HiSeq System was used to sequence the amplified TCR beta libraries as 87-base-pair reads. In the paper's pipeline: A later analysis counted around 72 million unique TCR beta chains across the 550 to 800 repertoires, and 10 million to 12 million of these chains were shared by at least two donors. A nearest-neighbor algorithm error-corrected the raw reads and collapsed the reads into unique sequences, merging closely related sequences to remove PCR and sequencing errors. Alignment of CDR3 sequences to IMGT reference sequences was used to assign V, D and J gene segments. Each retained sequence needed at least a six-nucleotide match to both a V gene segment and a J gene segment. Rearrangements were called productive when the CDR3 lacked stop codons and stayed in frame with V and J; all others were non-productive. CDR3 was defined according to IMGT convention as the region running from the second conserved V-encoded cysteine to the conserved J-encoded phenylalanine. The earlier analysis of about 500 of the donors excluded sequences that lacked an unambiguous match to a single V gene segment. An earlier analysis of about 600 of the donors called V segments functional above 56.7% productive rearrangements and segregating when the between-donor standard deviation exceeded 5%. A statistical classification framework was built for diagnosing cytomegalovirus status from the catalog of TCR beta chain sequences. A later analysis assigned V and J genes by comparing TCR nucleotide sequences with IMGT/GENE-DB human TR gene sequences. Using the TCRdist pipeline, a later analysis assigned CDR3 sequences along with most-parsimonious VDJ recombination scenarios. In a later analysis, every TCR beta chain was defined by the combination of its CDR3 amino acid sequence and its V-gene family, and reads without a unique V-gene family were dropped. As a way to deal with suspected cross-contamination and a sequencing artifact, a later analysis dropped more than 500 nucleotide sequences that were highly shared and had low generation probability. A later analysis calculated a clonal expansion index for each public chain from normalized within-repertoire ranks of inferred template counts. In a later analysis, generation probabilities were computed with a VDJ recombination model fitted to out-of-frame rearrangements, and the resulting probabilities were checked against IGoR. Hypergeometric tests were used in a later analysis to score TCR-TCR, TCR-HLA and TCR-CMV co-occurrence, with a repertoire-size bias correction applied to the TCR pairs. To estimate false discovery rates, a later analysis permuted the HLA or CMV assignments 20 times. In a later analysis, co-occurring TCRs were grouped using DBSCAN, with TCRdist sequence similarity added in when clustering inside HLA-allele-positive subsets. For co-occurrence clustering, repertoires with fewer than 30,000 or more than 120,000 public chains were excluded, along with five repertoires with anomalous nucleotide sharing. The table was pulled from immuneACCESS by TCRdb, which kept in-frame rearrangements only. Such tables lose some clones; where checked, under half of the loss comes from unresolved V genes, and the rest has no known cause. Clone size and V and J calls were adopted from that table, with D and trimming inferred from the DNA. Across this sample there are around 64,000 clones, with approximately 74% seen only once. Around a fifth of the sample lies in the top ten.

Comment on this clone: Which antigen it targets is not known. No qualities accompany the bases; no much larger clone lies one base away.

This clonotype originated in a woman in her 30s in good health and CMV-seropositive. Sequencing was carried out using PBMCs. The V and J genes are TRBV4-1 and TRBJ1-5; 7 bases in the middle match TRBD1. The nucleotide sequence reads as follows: TGCGCCAGCAGCCCCGGACAGGCCTATCAGCCCCAGCATTTT. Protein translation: CASSPGQAYQPQHF.